The next 11 T cell receptor beta chains were all read from a single sample in a study of blood T cell repertoires in COVID-19. Measured with immunoSEQ multiplex PCR; TCRdb has only the in-frame clones, and not every one. The data show some 130,000 clones, roughly 86% seen once. The sequenced sample consisted of peripheral blood. The receptors were gathered from a woman in her 70s with COVID-19, enrolled during active disease.

This chain links TRBV18 with TRBJ2-1; 8 bases match TRBD1. Germline V lookup: CDR1 KGHSH, CDR2 LQKENI. This CDR3 has 16 amino acids. V trimming: 0 bases; J trimming: 8 bases; junction bases outside the gene matches: 9. The CDR3 is CASSPPGQGAGYEQFF. Written as DNA, the CDR3 is TGTGCCAGCTCACCACCGGGGCAGGGGGCAGGGTATGAGCAGTTCTTC.

Ten or more counts support this clone. The gene calls are TRBV7-6 and TRBJ2-1; the match to TRBD2 covers 12 bases. Germline CDR1 is SGHVS and CDR2 is FNYEAQ. The J segment lost 6 bases and the V segment lost 5 bases, leaving 8 bases of the junction unmatched. The CDR3 loop spans 16 amino acids. In nucleotides, the CDR3 is TGTGCCAGCAGCCCCCCTAGCGGGGGGGCCCTCAATGAGCAGTTCTTC. Translated, it gives CASSPPSGGALNEQFF.

The chain carries TRBV18 and TRBJ2-7, with D uncertain. The germline CDR1 and CDR2 sequences are KGHSH and LQKENI. Trimming cost V 5 bases and J 6 bases, with 8 bases left between them. The CDR3 length is 11 residues. CDR3 in amino acids: CASSESGEQYF. CDR3 DNA: TGTGCCAGCTCAGAGAGTGGCGAGCAGTACTTC.

The rearrangement joins TRBV6-5 to TRBJ1-5; 10 bases agree with TRBD1. CDR1 and CDR2 (germline): MNHEY, SVGAGI. Trimming removed 6 bases from V and 7 bases from J; junction bases left unmatched: 6. The CDR3 contains 14 residues. CDR3 protein: CASSLTGGQQPQHF. DNA for the CDR3: TGTGCCAGCAGCTTGACAGGGGGCCAACAGCCCCAGCATTTT.

V usage is TRBV19 and J usage is TRBJ2-2, with 9 bases fitting TRBD1. Germline lookup yields CDR1 LNHDA and CDR2 SQIVND (reference sequence). CDR3 length equals 15 residues. The J segment lost 4 bases and the V segment lost 7 bases, leaving 7 bases of the junction unmatched. CDR3 DNA: TGTGCCAGTAACCTGGGGGACAGGGTCACCGGGGAGCTGTTTTTT. Protein: CASNLGDRVTGELFF.

V gene TRBV10-3 combines with J gene TRBJ2-2, with 9 bases fitting TRBD2. V dropped 3 bases and J dropped 4; count of bases not matched to a gene: 3. Germline loops: CDR1 ENHRY, CDR2 SYGVKD. There are 15 residues in the CDR3. CDR3 loop: CAISDGLAPTGELFF. For the CDR3, the DNA is TGTGCCATCAGTGACGGACTAGCGCCCACCGGGGAGCTGTTTTTT.

This chain uses TRBV9 with TRBJ1-1; TRBD1 agrees at 7 bases. CDR1 is SGDLS, CDR2 YYNGEE, per germline. V was pared by 3 bases and J by 2 bases, with 10 bases of the junction left unmatched. The CDR3 contains 16 residues. This CDR3 reads CASSATHRGGNTEAFF. The CDR3 DNA reads TGTGCCAGCAGCGCAACTCACAGGGGAGGAAACACTGAAGCTTTCTTT.

The V call is TRBV2, the J call TRBJ1-4; tentatively, D is TRBD1 (6 bases). This CDR3 is built from 15 residues. Germline assignment: CDR1 SNHLY and CDR2 FYNNEI. The germline V and J ends were trimmed by 1 base and 7 bases, with 13 bases remaining between them. CDR3 bases: TGTGCCAGCAGTGAAGGCAGGGGTTTAGGTGAAAAACTGTTTTTT. It is translated as CASSEGRGLGEKLFF. Full variable domain (missing parts from reference TRBV2 and TRBJ1-4): EPEVTQTPSHQVTQMGQEVILRCVPISNHLYFYWYRQILGQKVEFLVSFYNNEISEKSEIFDDQFSVERPDGSNFTLKIRSTKLEDSAMYFCASSEGRGLGEKLFFGSGTQLSVL.

V gene TRBV21-1 combines with J gene TRBJ1-2. TRBV21-1 is a pseudogene. The CDR3 contains 13 residues. As DNA, the CDR3 is TGTGCCAGCAGCAAGTATGCGATCTATGGCTACACCTTC. This gives the protein CASSKYAIYGYTF.

The table lists this clone with many counts. In DNA form, the CDR3 reads TGTGCCAGCAGCTTAACGGTTGGCGGGGAAAATGGCTACACCTTC. As protein: CASSLTVGGENGYTF. The chain carries TRBV7-3 and TRBJ1-2; no clear D. Between the trimmed V and J ends, which lost 0 bases and 6 bases, there was a span of 14 bases. This CDR3 is built from 15 residues. Germline V gene data show CDR1 as SGHTA and CDR2 as FQGTGA.

The J gene is TRBJ1-2, the V gene TRBV5-5; perhaps TRBD1 as D (6 bases). The CDR3 sequence is 16 residues long. V dropped 0 bases and J dropped 6 bases, with 18 bases sitting between them. Germline CDR1 reads SGHKS; CDR2 reads YYEKEE (reference sequence). CDR3 in DNA: TGTGCCAGCAGCTTGGCCTACCGACAGGTTACGGATGGCTACACCTTC. Amino acid sequence: CASSLAYRQVTDGYTF.